What follows are 15 T cell receptor beta chains derived from one specimen sequenced in a study of blood T cell repertoires in COVID-19 (dated by TCRdb to the early 2020s). The protocol used for the library was the immunoSEQ multiplex PCR assay. Entries here come from immuneACCESS through TCRdb and include only in-frame sequences with V and J called. Some clones fail to appear in such tables; in the studies checked, an unresolved V gene covers under half of the shortfall, and the cause of the remainder is unknown. The sample table holds hundreds of thousands of clones, of which approximately 89% were seen once. Together, the top ten hold 8% to 10% of the sample. What was sequenced was PBMCs or T cells enriched from blood (not recorded which). Receptor source: a woman aged 40 to 50 who had recovered from COVID-19.

The chain is built from TRBV4-2 and TRBJ1-5; D gene unclear. The germline gives CDR1 LGHNA, CDR2 YNFKEQ. V was cut by 4 bases and J by 11 bases, with 18 bases left in between. CDR3 length equals 14 residues. In DNA, the CDR3 is TGTGCCAGCAGCCTCCCCGGTGCGATCAGGTCCCAGCATTTT. Its translation: CASSLPGAIRSQHF.

The chain has TRBV7-2 and TRBJ2-1; D gene uncertain. The CDR3 covers 14 residues. V was trimmed by 5 bases and J by 1 base, leaving 9 bases between them. The germline V gene has CDR1 SGHTA and CDR2 FQGNSA. The CDR3 here is CASSLVSSYNEQFF. The DNA of the CDR3 is TGTGCCAGCAGCCTAGTTTCGTCCTACAATGAGCAGTTCTTC.

This chain joins TRBV5-1 and TRBJ2-3; D possibly corresponds to TRBD2 (5 bases). The germline gives CDR1 SGHRS, CDR2 YFSETQ. V was shortened by 1 base and J by 6 bases, with 12 bases between the two germline ends. This CDR3 is built from 14 residues. CDR3 coding DNA: TGCGCCAGCAGCTTGAGAGGGAGTGGGGATACGCAGTATTTT. Encoded protein: CASSLRGSGDTQYF. Supplemented by reference TRBV5-1 and TRBJ2-3, the full variable domain reads KAGVTQTPRYLIKTRGQQVTLSCSPISGHRSVSWYQQTPGQGLQFLFEYFSETQRNKGNFPGRFSGRQFSNSRSEMNVSTLELGDSALYLCASSLRGSGDTQYFGPGTRLTVL.

CDR3 sequence: CASSHPWLAGEGGPDTQYF. CDR3 in DNA: TGCGCCAGCAGTCATCCTTGGCTAGCGGGAGAGGGGGGCCCAGATACGCAGTATTTT. This chain uses TRBV23-1 with TRBJ2-3; 10 bases line up with TRBD2. TRBV23-1 carries the ORF label, with uncertain function. This CDR3 has 19 amino acids. Trimming cost V 3 bases and J 4 bases; bases outside gene matches: 16.

The V and J genes are TRBV30 and TRBJ2-7, with 8 bases lining up with TRBD2. The CDR3 loop spans 15 amino acids. Germline CDR1 is GTSNPN and CDR2 is SVGIG (reference sequence). The trim removed 3 bases at V and 2 bases at J, leaving 9 bases unmatched. In DNA form, the CDR3 reads TGTGCCTGGAGCGAAGGAACTAGCGGAGCCTACGAGCAGTACTTC. Translated: CAWSEGTSGAYEQYF.

This clone appeared a few times. J is TRBJ1-3 and V is TRBV11-3; D gene unclear. Trimming stripped 5 bases from V and 0 bases from J, with 5 bases between. The CDR3 totals 13 residues. Germline-derived CDR1 and CDR2 are SGHNT and YENEEA. DNA of the CDR3: TGTGCCAGCAGCCCCTCCTCTGGAAACACCATATATTTT. It encodes CASSPSSGNTIYF.

The chain is built from TRBV11-2 and TRBJ2-1; 11 bases align to TRBD2. The V segment lost 6 bases and the J segment 8 bases; nucleotides outside the gene matches: 21. From germline, CDR1 is SGHAT and CDR2 FQNNGV. The CDR3 has 19 amino acids. The CDR3 coding sequence is TGTGCCAGCAGTAATGATATAGCGGGGGGGCCTAGGGTGGAGGATGAGCAGTTCTTC. It codes for CASSNDIAGGPRVEDEQFF.

Written as DNA, the CDR3 is TGCAGCGCCGGGACATCCTCTAACTATGGCTACACCTTC. It translates to CSAGTSSNYGYTF. This chain joins TRBV29-1 and TRBJ1-2, with TRBD1 as a possible D gene (6 bases). Trimming cost V 7 bases and J 0 bases, with 12 bases left between them. This CDR3 spans 13 amino acids. The V gene's germline CDR1 is SQVTM and CDR2 ANQGSEA.

CDR3 nucleotide sequence: TGCAGCGTTGCGACCGGGACAGGGCAATATGGCTACACCTTC. Translating it yields CSVATGTGQYGYTF. This sequence joins TRBV29-1 and TRBJ1-2; 9 bases line up with TRBD1. The J segment lost 5 bases and the V segment lost 4 bases, leaving 8 bases of the junction unmatched. This CDR3 has 14 residues. CDR1 and CDR2 (germline): SQVTM, ANQGSEA.

The chain couples TRBV28 to TRBJ1-1; D gene uncertain. Trimming removed 6 bases at V and 7 bases at J, with 18 bases between. The germline CDR1 and CDR2 sequences are MDHEN and SYDVKM. The CDR3 contains 14 residues. The chain's CDR3 is CASRSRGSKGEAFF. The DNA for the CDR3 is TGTGCCAGCAGATCCCGGGGTAGCAAAGGTGAAGCTTTCTTT. The entire variable domain, with the rest obtained from reference TRBV28 and TRBJ1-1, is as follows: DVKVTQSSRYLVKRTGEKVFLECVQDMDHENMFWYRQDPGLGLRLIYFSYDVKMKEKGDIPEGYSVSREKKERFSLILESASTNQTSMYLCASRSRGSKGEAFFGQGTRLTVV.

About this clone itself: This specimen includes other DNA sequences encoding the same CDR3. The chain has TRBV28 and TRBJ1-4, with 7 bases identical to TRBD1. This CDR3 is built from 13 residues. V shed 6 bases, J shed 4 bases, and the junction held 2 bases outside the gene matches. Germline-derived CDR1 and CDR2 are MDHEN and SYDVKM. CDR3 residues: CASRRQGNEKLFF. The CDR3 DNA follows: TGTGCCAGCAGGCGACAGGGTAATGAAAAACTGTTTTTT. Full variable domain (rest looked up from reference TRBV28 and TRBJ1-4): DVKVTQSSRYLVKRTGEKVFLECVQDMDHENMFWYRQDPGLGLRLIYFSYDVKMKEKGDIPEGYSVSREKKERFSLILESASTNQTSMYLCASRRQGNEKLFFGSGTQLSVL.

As DNA, the CDR3 is TGTGCCAGCCGAAGGGGACACCCTAATGAAAAACTGTTTTTT. Amino acid sequence: CASRRGHPNEKLFF. This chain uses TRBV3-1 (or the pseudogene TRBV3-2) with TRBJ1-4; the D gene is possibly TRBD1 (6 bases). CDR1 is LGHDT and CDR2 is YNNKEL in the germline V gene (reference sequence). The length of the CDR3 is 14 residues. Trimming shortened V by 8 bases and J by 3 bases, and 13 bases separated the two germline ends.

The gene calls are TRBV28 and TRBJ2-7; 9 nucleotides agree with TRBD1. Germline V CDR1 and CDR2: MDHEN, SYDVKM. CDR3 length equals 15 residues. The V segment lost 1 base and the J segment 3 bases; nucleotides outside the gene matches: 4. The DNA for the CDR3 is TGTGCCAGCAGTTTATTGGGACAGGGAGGCTACGAGCAGTACTTC. Protein: CASSLLGQGGYEQYF.

The chain links TRBV7-9 to TRBJ2-7; 10 nucleotides line up with TRBD1. Germline V gene lookup returns CDR1 SEHNR and CDR2 FQNEAQ (reference sequence). This CDR3 is built from 15 residues. V shed 5 bases and J 6 bases; nucleotides not matched to a gene: 10. The CDR3 DNA is TGTGCCAGCAGCCTTTCGACAGGGGGCACCTCCGAGCAGTACTTC. This encodes CASSLSTGGTSEQYF.

V usage is TRBV9 and J usage is TRBJ1-2; D is perhaps TRBD1 (6 bases). The germline V gene has CDR1 SGDLS and CDR2 YYNGEE. The CDR3 has 15 residues. The V gene lost 4 bases and the J gene lost 5 bases, with 18 bases spanning the gap. Written as DNA, the CDR3 is TGTGCCAGCAGCCCCCGGGGGGGCGCAGGGTATGGCTACACCTTC. Amino acid sequence: CASSPRGGAGYGYTF.